A selection of T cell receptor beta chains follows, all from one sample in a study of T cells expressing NK-cell markers. TCRdb reanalyzed the 5' RACE reads and collapses them to one entry per CDR3 protein, without DNA. The clone table shows 250,000 to 300,000 distinct CDR3 sequences, with the ten largest holding 4% to 5%. The sample was blood T cells: a sorted CD56 or NKG2C T cell subset, CD4+ or CD8+ T cells, or bulk PBMC T cells (not recorded which). These receptors were collected from a woman between 18 and 70 years old in good health. CDR3s include the opening cysteine and the closing phenylalanine or tryptophan. Fields, in order: V gene, J gene, CDR3 length, CDR3 protein.

TRBV6-2/TRBV6-3,TRBJ2-7,16,CASSPKSTSGRYEQYF
TRBV21-1,TRBJ2-4,18,CASSKAGDRIRAKNIQYF
TRBV7-8,TRBJ2-3,15,CASSLTLGRPDTQYF
TRBV6-5,TRBJ2-3,14,CASSYSDGTDTQYF
TRBV19,TRBJ2-1,15,CASSLTGLAYNEQFF
TRBV9,TRBJ1-1,12,CASSVLQGEAFF
TRBV28,TRBJ1-1,14,CASSLAGGVGRAFF
TRBV7-2,TRBJ1-1,15,CASTKPETGHAEAFF
TRBV20-1,TRBJ1-2,17,CSASVFHPLGAAYGYTF
TRBV5-1,TRBJ1-6,14,CASRGSRPNSPLHF
TRBV7-2,TRBJ1-5,16,CASSLGGWGGNQPQHF
TRBV12-3/TRBV12-4,TRBJ2-1,16,CASSFTGPGSYNEQFF
TRBV4-2,TRBJ2-5,17,CASSQLLAGGAAETQYF
TRBV5-1,TRBJ2-1,15,CASTNRGGAYNEQFF
TRBV18,TRBJ2-5,17,CASSPRVGTGGQETQYF
TRBV29-1,TRBJ2-3,15,CSVPSLGGSGDTQYF
TRBV12-3/TRBV12-4,TRBJ2-4,13,CASSGQEKNIQYF
TRBV7-7,TRBJ2-7,15,CASSSGTLSSYEQYF
TRBV20-1,TRBJ1-2,15,CSATPRRAGNYGYTF
TRBV11-2,TRBJ1-6,15,CASSLSRGFNSPLHF
TRBV5-1,TRBJ1-4,15,CASSPGTDLNEKLFF
TRBV5-1,TRBJ2-1,17,CASSSLRDREGGNEQFF
TRBV29-1,TRBJ2-1,14,CSVERLAIYNEQFF
TRBV20-1,TRBJ1-2,11,CSARADGPRTF
TRBV20-1,TRBJ1-2,13,CSAQDSLLYGYTF
TRBV5-5,TRBJ2-3,15,CASSLVAGEIDTQYF
TRBV24-1,TRBJ2-5,15,CATSFIPGLQETQYF
TRBV11-2,TRBJ2-1,19,CASSKEASGVRSSYNEQFF
TRBV20-1,TRBJ2-2,14,CSANTRRNTGELFF
TRBV4-3,TRBJ1-5,14,CASSQKGSNQPQHF
TRBV6-1,TRBJ2-3,15,CASPGTSLFTDTQYF
TRBV5-1,TRBJ1-6,15,CASTLDQTQSSPLHF
TRBV25-1,TRBJ1-2,15,CASSPRDLEAYGYTF
TRBV9,TRBJ2-3,16,CASSPSSGTSTDTQYF
TRBV3-1,TRBJ2-1,14,CASSQGVAANEQFF
TRBV30,TRBJ2-3,15,CAWGEGAGATDTQYF
TRBV12-3/TRBV12-4,TRBJ2-1,18,CASIKGPSGVSSYNEQFF
TRBV2,TRBJ1-6,13,CASSRDLNSPLHF
TRBV7-2,TRBJ2-3,13,CASSLAGEDTQYF
TRBV21-1,TRBJ1-4,18,CASSKTGCRRSTNEKLFF
TRBV28,TRBJ1-5,14,CASSLWDKNQPQHF
TRBV12-3/TRBV12-4,TRBJ1-5,12,CASRGIGQPQHF
TRBV6-1,TRBJ2-7,14,CASSPLWPAYEQYF
TRBV28,TRBJ1-2,15,CASSSRTGGGYGYTF
TRBV3-1,TRBJ1-2,13,CASSQGEVYGYTF
TRBV5-1,TRBJ2-3,17,CASRRSGGALKTDTQYF
TRBV4-3,TRBJ2-3,19,CASSPIRDDRGGDPDTQYF
TRBV10-3,TRBJ1-1,13,CAISETVNTEAFF
TRBV27,TRBJ2-2,15,CASSSGTGGTGELFF
TRBV20-1,TRBJ2-1,12,CSHPFGYNEQFF